The 5 T cell receptor beta chains given below trace back to one sample, sequenced in a study of cytomegalovirus exposure and HLA in healthy donors (dated by TCRdb to the late 2010s). The library was produced with the immunoSEQ multiplex PCR assay. The multiplex PCR relied on a mix of 60 forward primers for TCR Vbeta segments and 13 reverse primers for TCR Jbeta segments. TCRdb carries this immuneACCESS record with in-frame sequences only. Its versions omit some clonotypes, under half of them owing to an unresolved V gene in the studies checked, with the rest unexplained. This sample's records show tens of thousands of clones. The ten largest clones represent 10% to 15% of the sample. The sequenced sample was PBMCs. The source of these receptors is a woman aged 30 to 39 in good health and CMV-seropositive.

This sequence joins TRBV9 and TRBJ2-3, with D possibly TRBD2 on 7 matching bases. This CDR3 comprises 17 residues. Germline V gives CDR1 SGDLS, CDR2 YYNGEE. V lost 0 bases, J lost 0 bases, and 14 bases lay in between. The CDR3 region is CASSVAAGQFSTDTQYF. The CDR3, as DNA: TGTGCCAGCAGCGTAGCAGCGGGACAATTTAGCACAGATACGCAGTATTTT.

The gene calls are TRBV6-5 and TRBJ2-7, with 8 nucleotides matching TRBD2. Germline-derived CDR1 and CDR2 are MNHEY and SVGAGI. J gave up 4 bases and V 5 bases, and 10 bases lay outside the gene matches. This CDR3 spans 15 amino acids. CDR3 nucleotides: TGTGCCAGCAGTCCCGCGGGGGGACGGGGTTACGAGCAGTACTTC. Protein sequence: CASSPAGGRGYEQYF.

The chain combines TRBV6-6 with TRBJ1-1, with TRBD1 identical over 9 bases. Germline values: CDR1 MNHNY, CDR2 SVGAGI (reference sequence). This CDR3 comprises 15 residues. Trimming removed 2 bases from V and 5 bases from J; junction bases left unmatched: 6. CDR3: CASSYPDRGRTEAFF. The DNA of the CDR3 is TGTGCCAGCAGTTACCCGGACAGGGGAAGAACTGAAGCTTTCTTT.

J is TRBJ2-5 and V is TRBV5-6, with 8 bases identical to TRBD1. Unmatched junction bases numbered 21, after V lost 5 bases and J lost 9 bases. The CDR3 is 17 amino acids. Germline values: CDR1 SGHDT, CDR2 YYEEEE. CDR3: CASRPTQGGTGLMAQYF. The CDR3 nucleotides read TGTGCCAGCAGACCAACTCAAGGTGGGACAGGCCTCATGGCCCAGTACTTC.

This chain connects TRBV5-1 to TRBJ2-7; 8 nucleotides agree with TRBD1. The V gene's germline CDR1 is SGHRS and CDR2 YFSETQ. Trimming took 4 bases from V and 1 from J; bases not matched to a gene: 10. The CDR3 runs to 16 residues. The CDR3 protein is CASSITWTGNSYEQYF. Written as DNA, the CDR3 is TGCGCCAGCAGCATAACCTGGACAGGGAATTCCTACGAGCAGTACTTC. The full variable domain, its missing parts supplied by reference TRBV5-1 and TRBJ2-7, is KAGVTQTPRYLIKTRGQQVTLSCSPISGHRSVSWYQQTPGQGLQFLFEYFSETQRNKGNFPGRFSGRQFSNSRSEMNVSTLELGDSALYLCASSITWTGNSYEQYFGPGTRLTVT.